The clone carrying this T cell receptor beta chain was seen more than once but under ten times. The antigen remains undetermined. The sample comes from a study of CD8 T cells in ankylosing spondylitis. Study-level points and caveats: One TCR beta motif, made up of under ten highly homologous variants, appeared characteristic of ankylosing spondylitis blood. There was reportedly significant enrichment of clones that were disease-linked in matched ankylosing spondylitis synovial fluid.

The germline V gene encodes CDR1 DFQATT and CDR2 SNEGSKA (reference sequence). V lost 2 bases and J lost 0, with 14 bases in between. This CDR3 comprises 16 residues. Generation of TCR beta libraries employed quantitative 5'-RACE incorporating molecular barcodes. TCRdb reanalysed the 5' RACE reads using MiXCR and keeps one entry per CDR3 protein. The data show approximately 300,000 distinct CDR3 sequences, 15% to 20% seen once. The J gene is TRBJ1-3, the V gene TRBV20-1; maybe TRBD1 (5 bases). What was sequenced was blood, either unsorted or a sorted T cell fraction (not recorded which). This clonotype originated in a male donor with ankylosing spondylitis or in good health (not recorded which). DNA of the CDR3: TGCAGTGCTAGACCCTTCGGGGCGCTCTCTGGAAACACCATATATTTT. Protein: CSARPFGALSGNTIYF.